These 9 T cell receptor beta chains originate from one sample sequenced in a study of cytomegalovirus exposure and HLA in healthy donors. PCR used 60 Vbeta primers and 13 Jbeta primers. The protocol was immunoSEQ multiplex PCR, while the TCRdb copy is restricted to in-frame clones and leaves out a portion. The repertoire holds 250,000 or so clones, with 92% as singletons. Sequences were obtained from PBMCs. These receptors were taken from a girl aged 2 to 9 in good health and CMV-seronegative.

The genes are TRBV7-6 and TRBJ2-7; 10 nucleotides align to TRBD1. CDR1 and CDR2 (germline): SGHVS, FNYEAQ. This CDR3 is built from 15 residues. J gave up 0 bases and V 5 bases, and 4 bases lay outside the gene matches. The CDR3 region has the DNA TGTGCCAGCAGCGTAAGGACAGGGGGCTCCTACGAGCAGTACTTC. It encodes CASSVRTGGSYEQYF.

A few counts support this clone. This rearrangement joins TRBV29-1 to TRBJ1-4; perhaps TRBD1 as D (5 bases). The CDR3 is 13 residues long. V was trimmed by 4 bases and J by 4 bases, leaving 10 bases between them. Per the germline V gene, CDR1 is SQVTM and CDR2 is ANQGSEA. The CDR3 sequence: CSVAPGGNEKLFF. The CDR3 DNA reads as TGCAGCGTTGCGCCGGGGGGTAATGAAAAACTGTTTTTT.

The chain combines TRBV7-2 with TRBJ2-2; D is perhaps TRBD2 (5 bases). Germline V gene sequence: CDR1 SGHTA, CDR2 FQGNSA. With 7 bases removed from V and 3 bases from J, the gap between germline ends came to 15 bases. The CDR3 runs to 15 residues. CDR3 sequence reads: CASTDYLRDTGELFF. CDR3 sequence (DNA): TGTGCCAGCACCGATTATTTGAGGGACACCGGGGAGCTGTTTTTT.

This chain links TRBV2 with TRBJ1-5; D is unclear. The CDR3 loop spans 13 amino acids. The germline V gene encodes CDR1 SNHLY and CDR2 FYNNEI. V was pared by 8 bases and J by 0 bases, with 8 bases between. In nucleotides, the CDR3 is TGTGCCAGCCGGGAGAATAGCAATCAGCCCCAGCATTTT. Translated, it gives CASRENSNQPQHF. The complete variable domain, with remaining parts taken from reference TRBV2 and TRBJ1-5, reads EPEVTQTPSHQVTQMGQEVILRCVPISNHLYFYWYRQILGQKVEFLVSFYNNEISEKSEIFDDQFSVERPDGSNFTLKIRSTKLEDSAMYFCASRENSNQPQHFGDGTRLSIL.

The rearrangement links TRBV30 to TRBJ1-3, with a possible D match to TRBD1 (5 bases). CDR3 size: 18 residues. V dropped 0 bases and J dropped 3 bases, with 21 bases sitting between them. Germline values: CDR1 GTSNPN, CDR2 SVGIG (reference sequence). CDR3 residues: CAWSVFLGQGLGGNTIYF. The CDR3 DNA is TGTGCCTGGAGTGTATTTCTCGGGCAGGGACTGGGTGGAAACACCATATATTTT. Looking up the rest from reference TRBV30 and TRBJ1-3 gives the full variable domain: SQTIHQWPATLVQPVGSPLSLECTVEGTSNPNLYWYRQAAGRGLQLLFYSVGIGQISSEVPQNLSASRPQDRQFILSSKKLLLSDSGFYLCAWSVFLGQGLGGNTIYFGEGSWLTVV.

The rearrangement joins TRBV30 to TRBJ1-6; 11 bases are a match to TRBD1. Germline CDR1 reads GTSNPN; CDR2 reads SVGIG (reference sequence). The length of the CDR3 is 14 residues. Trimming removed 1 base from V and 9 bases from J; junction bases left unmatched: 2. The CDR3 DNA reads TGTGCCTGGAGTGGGGACAGGGGGATTTCACCCCTCCACTTT. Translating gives CAWSGDRGISPLHF. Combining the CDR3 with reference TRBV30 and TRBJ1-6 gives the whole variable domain SQTIHQWPATLVQPVGSPLSLECTVEGTSNPNLYWYRQAAGRGLQLLFYSVGIGQISSEVPQNLSASRPQDRQFILSSKKLLLSDSGFYLCAWSGDRGISPLHFGNGTRLTVT.

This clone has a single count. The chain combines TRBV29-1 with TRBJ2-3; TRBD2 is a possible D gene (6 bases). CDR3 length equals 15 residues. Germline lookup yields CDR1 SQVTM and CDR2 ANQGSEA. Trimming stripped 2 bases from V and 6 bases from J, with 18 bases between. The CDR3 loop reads CSVEPRVSGRDTQYF. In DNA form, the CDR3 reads TGCAGCGTTGAACCGAGGGTTAGCGGTCGTGATACGCAGTATTTT.

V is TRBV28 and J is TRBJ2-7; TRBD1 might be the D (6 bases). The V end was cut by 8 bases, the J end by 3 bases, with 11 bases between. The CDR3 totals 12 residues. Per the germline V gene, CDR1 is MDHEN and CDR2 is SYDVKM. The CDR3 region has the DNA TGTGCCAGCCATAACAGGGACTACGAGCAGTACTTC. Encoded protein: CASHNRDYEQYF. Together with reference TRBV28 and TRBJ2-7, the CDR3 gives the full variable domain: DVKVTQSSRYLVKRTGEKVFLECVQDMDHENMFWYRQDPGLGLRLIYFSYDVKMKEKGDIPEGYSVSREKKERFSLILESASTNQTSMYLCASHNRDYEQYFGPGTRLTVT.

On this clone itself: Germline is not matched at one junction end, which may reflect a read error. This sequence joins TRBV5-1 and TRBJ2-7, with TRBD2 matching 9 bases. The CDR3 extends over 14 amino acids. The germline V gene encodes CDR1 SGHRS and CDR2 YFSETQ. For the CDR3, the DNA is TGCGCCAGCAGCTTGGTGTTAGCGGGAGAGAAGCAGCACTTC. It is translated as CASSLVLAGEKQHF.